A selection of T cell receptor beta chains follows, all from one sample in a study of blood T cell repertoires in COVID-19. Some clones are missing from TCRdb's copy, which holds only in-frame ones; the method was immunoSEQ multiplex PCR. In the table there are about 230,000 clones, approximately 84% of which are singletons. The sequenced sample consisted of peripheral blood. These receptors were collected from a man aged 40-50 years with acute or convalescent COVID-19. CDR3s include the opening cysteine and the closing phenylalanine or tryptophan. Each record gives: J gene, D gene, V gene, clone size, CDR3 protein, CDR3 DNA. A D gene is named only where the DNA matches it firmly. Size is stated for part of the rows, as once, few or many counts, or as a class when the clone is expanded.

TRBJ2-4	TRBD2	TRBV5-6	.	CASSPAPGTSGNIQYF	TGTGCCAGCAGCCCGGCCCCCGGGACTAGCGGAAACATTCAGTACTTC
TRBJ1-2	TRBD1	TRBV5-4	.	CASSPQGAGYYGYTF	TGTGCCAGCAGTCCCCAGGGGGCAGGTTACTATGGCTACACCTTC
TRBJ1-5	.	TRBV10-1	.	CASCLQDPRAYQPQHF	TGCGCCAGCTGCCTTCAGGATCCGAGGGCCTATCAGCCCCAGCATTTT
TRBJ1-4	TRBD1	TRBV5-1	.	CASSLTGAVNEKLFF	TGCGCCAGCAGCTTGACAGGGGCTGTTAATGAAAAACTGTTTTTT
TRBJ1-1	TRBD1	TRBV6-5	few	CASSRGQFMNTEAFF	TGTGCCAGCAGTAGGGGACAGTTCATGAACACTGAAGCTTTCTTT
TRBJ1-6	.	TRBV7-2	few	CASSKQGPTYNSPLHF	TGTGCCAGCAGCAAACAGGGTCCTACCTATAATTCACCCCTCCACTTT
TRBJ1-1	.	TRBV7-9	.	CASSHYSEAFF	TGTGCCAGCAGCCACTATTCTGAAGCTTTCTTT
TRBJ1-2	.	TRBV5-4	few	CASSSPGASRGDYGYTF	TGTGCCAGCAGCTCCCCAGGGGCTAGTCGGGGAGACTATGGCTACACCTTC
TRBJ1-2	.	TRBV20-1	.	CSVGANYGYTF	TGCAGTGTAGGAGCTAACTATGGCTACACCTTC
TRBJ1-3	.	TRBV6-6	.	CASSLIGNTIYF	TGTGCCAGCAGTCTAATCGGAAACACCATATATTTT
TRBJ1-4	.	TRBV27	few	CASTGGRNEKLFF	TGTGCCAGCACTGGGGGCCGTAATGAAAAACTGTTTTTT
TRBJ1-6	TRBD1	TRBV5-6	.	CASSLEGVGTEHF	TGTGCCAGCAGCTTGGAGGGGGTGGGGACAGAACACTTT
TRBJ2-3	TRBD1	TRBV2	.	CASRDRDF	TGTGCCAGCAGGGACAGGGATTTT
TRBJ2-7	TRBD1	TRBV12-3/TRBV12-4	.	CASSLQGAYEQYF	TGTGCCAGCAGCCTTCAGGGGGCCTACGAGCAGTACTTC
TRBJ2-4	.	TRBV7-8	many	CASSPLRRKNIQYF	TGTGCCAGCAGCCCTTTGCGGAGGAAAAACATTCAGTACTTC
TRBJ1-2	TRBD1	TRBV12-5	.	CASGLAGTGNYGYTF	TGTGCTAGTGGTTTGGCGGGGACAGGGAACTATGGCTACACCTTC
TRBJ1-2	TRBD1	TRBV5-4	.	CASSSGQDYGYTF	TGTGCCAGCAGCTCCGGACAGGACTATGGCTACACCTTC
TRBJ2-7	TRBD1	TRBV12-5	.	CASGLGQGAGEQYF	TGTGCTAGTGGCCTGGGACAGGGGGCGGGGGAGCAGTACTTC
TRBJ1-1	.	TRBV27	.	CASSLLGPEAFF	TGTGCCAGCAGTCTACTAGGCCCTGAAGCTTTCTTT